Sequencing of this T cell receptor (beta chain) was carried out in a study of CD4 T cells in relation to SARS-CoV-2 and coronaviruses. Before the COVID-19 pandemic, during about 2011-2019, CD4+ T cells were taken from unexposed donors. Isolation of CD4+ T cells took place after about 9 days in culture. Only in-frame clones appear in the TCRdb table, and some are missing; sequencing was by immunoSEQ multiplex PCR. This repertoire shows under 15,000 clones, more than 55% found once; its top ten account for about 7.9%. A word on this clone: The antigen remains undetermined.

Sequencing was done on a sample of CD4+ T cells from PBMCs, cultured in vitro. This clonotype was sampled from a human donor in good health.

CDR3: CASSSGQGGQPQHF. The DNA of the CDR3 is TGTGCCAGCAGTTCGGGACAGGGGGGCCAGCCCCAGCATTTT. The rearrangement uses TRBV2 and TRBJ1-5; 11 positions agree with TRBD1. The germline CDR1 and CDR2 sequences are SNHLY and FYNNEI. The V gene end was trimmed by 5 bases and the J gene end by 7 bases; junction bases not matched to a gene: 4. CDR3 size: 14 residues.